The table lists the clone carrying this TCR beta chain with a few counts. This record comes from a study of patients and donors after allogeneic stem cell transplantation. From germline, CDR1 is KGHDR and CDR2 SFDVKD. V lost 4 bases and J 7 bases, leaving 18 bases between the germline ends. The CDR3 extends over 15 amino acids. MiXCR, applied by TCRdb to the RT-PCR reads, yields one record per CDR3 protein. The sample records 150,000 or so distinct CDR3 sequences, 24% being singletons. The sequenced material came from blood, either unsorted or a sorted T cell fraction (not recorded which). The V call is TRBV24-1, the J call TRBJ2-5; tentative D call: TRBD2 (5 bases). This sequence was found in a human donor who was either an allogeneic HSCT recipient or a stem cell or donor lymphocyte infusion donor (not recorded which). It is not recorded whose cells these are; they may come from a transplant donor. This chain's CDR3 is CATSDPRGSRMTQYF. CDR3 in DNA: TGTGCCACCAGTGACCCACGAGGGTCTCGGATGACCCAGTACTTC.